Detailed here is one TCR beta chain. Library preparation (for TCRbeta) was performed with unique molecular identifiers. TCRdb itself ran the PCR reads through MiXCR, one entry per CDR3 protein. The sample has some 530,000 distinct CDR3 sequences, about 12% seen once. V was clipped by 1 base and J by 10 bases, with 14 bases between them. This CDR3 spans 14 amino acids. CDR1 is MNHEY and CDR2 is SMNVEV in the germline V gene (reference sequence). The data were obtained in a study of T-cell reconstitution after alpha-beta-depleted transplantation in children. This material consisted of PBMCs from the stem cell graft donor, taken from the stem cell graft. The rearrangement joins TRBV27 to TRBJ2-1; D not certain. The sequence was obtained from a human donor who donated a stem cell graft to a child with combined immunodeficiency. The CDR3 sequence: CASSLLGSGVEQFF. DNA for the CDR3: TGTGCCAGCAGTTTATTGGGAAGTGGAGTCGAGCAGTTCTTC.